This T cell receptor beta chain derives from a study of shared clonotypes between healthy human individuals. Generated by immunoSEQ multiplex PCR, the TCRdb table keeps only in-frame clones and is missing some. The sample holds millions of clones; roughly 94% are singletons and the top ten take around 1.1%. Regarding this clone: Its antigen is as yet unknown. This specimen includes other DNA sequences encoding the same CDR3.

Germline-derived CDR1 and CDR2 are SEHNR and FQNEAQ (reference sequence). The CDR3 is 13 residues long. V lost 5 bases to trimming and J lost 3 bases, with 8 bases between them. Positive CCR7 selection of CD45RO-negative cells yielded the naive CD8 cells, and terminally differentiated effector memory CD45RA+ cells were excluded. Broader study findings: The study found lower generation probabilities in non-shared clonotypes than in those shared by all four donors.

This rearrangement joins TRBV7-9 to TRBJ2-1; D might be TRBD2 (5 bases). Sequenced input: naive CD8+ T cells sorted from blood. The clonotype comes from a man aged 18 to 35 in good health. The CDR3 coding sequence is TGTGCCAGCAGCCCCCGGGACTACAATGAGCAGTTCTTC. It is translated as CASSPRDYNEQFF.